The 23 T cell receptor beta chains presented below share a single source sample, sequenced in a study of a mutant IDH1 vaccine in newly diagnosed glioma. The method was immunoSEQ multiplex PCR; TCRdb's version includes in-frame clones alone and lacks a portion of them. This sample has about 54,000 clones, with more than 80% found just once. As for time point: baseline, week 1 (first vaccination visit). The treatment denotes: pre-vaccination baseline after standard-of-care therapy. The source was PBMCs, collected from a glioma patient treated with radiotherapy, temozolomide or both. The source is a man between 18 and 35 years old with glioma.

This CDR3 is CASSHSVGLANEKLFF. As DNA, the CDR3 is TGTGCCAGCAGTCATTCTGTGGGGCTAGCTAATGAAAAACTGTTTTTT. This chain connects TRBV27 to TRBJ1-4, with a weak D call TRBD1 (5 bases). CDR3 length: 16 residues. Trimming took 5 bases from V and 3 from J, leaving 16 bases between them. The germline V gene has CDR1 MNHEY and CDR2 SMNVEV (reference sequence).

This chain links TRBV5-1 with TRBJ1-1; D remains ambiguous. Trimming removed 4 bases from V and 2 bases from J, with 9 bases in between. The CDR3 spans 13 residues. In germline, CDR1 is SGHRS, CDR2 YFSETQ. The CDR3: CASSHDRNTEAFF. CDR3 DNA: TGCGCCAGCAGCCATGACCGAAACACTGAAGCTTTCTTT.

This chain links TRBV10-3 with TRBJ1-5; D uncertain. Germline CDR1 reads ENHRY; CDR2 reads SYGVKD. The germline V and J ends were trimmed by 4 bases and 5 bases, with 6 bases remaining between them. CDR3 length: 12 amino acids. CDR3 DNA sequence: TGTGCCATCAGTGGTGCGGATCAGCCCCAGCATTTT. Encoded protein: CAISGADQPQHF.

This rearrangement joins TRBV2 to TRBJ1-1; TRBD1 aligns across 7 bases. There are 13 residues in the CDR3. V lost 1 base, J lost 8 bases, and 4 bases stayed unmatched. The germline CDR1 and CDR2 sequences are SNHLY and FYNNEI. The CDR3 protein is CASSEGGTAEAFF. Written as DNA, the CDR3 is TGTGCCAGCAGTGAAGGGGGGACAGCCGAAGCTTTCTTT.

The V gene is TRBV10-2, the J gene TRBJ1-2; maybe TRBD1 (5 bases). V was shortened by 1 base and J by 0 bases, with 9 bases between the two germline ends. CDR1 is WSHSY and CDR2 is SAAADI in the germline V gene. CDR3 size: 15 residues. CDR3 sequence reads: CASSEYRTSNYGYTF. CDR3 in DNA: TGCGCCAGCAGTGAGTACAGGACATCTAACTATGGCTACACCTTC.

The J gene is TRBJ2-3, the V gene TRBV5-6; perhaps TRBD2 as D (5 bases). V was trimmed by 6 bases and J by 0 bases, leaving 14 bases between them. CDR3 size: 15 residues. Germline V CDR1 and CDR2: SGHDT, YYEEEE. CDR3 nucleotides: TGTGCCAGCACCTCCTCGGGGTTTAGCACAGATACGCAGTATTTT. It encodes CASTSSGFSTDTQYF.

The chain links TRBV2 to TRBJ2-5; 8 bases map to TRBD1. Germline assignment: CDR1 SNHLY and CDR2 FYNNEI. The CDR3 has 16 amino acids. V shed 3 bases and J 0 bases; nucleotides not matched to a gene: 6. The CDR3, as DNA: TGTGCCAGCAGTGATGGGGACAGGATCAACCAAGAGACCCAGTACTTC. It specifies CASSDGDRINQETQYF.

The chain joins TRBV30 to TRBJ2-2, with D perhaps matching TRBD1 (5 bases). Germline V gene sequence: CDR1 GTSNPN, CDR2 SVGIG (reference sequence). The CDR3 covers 14 residues. V was pared by 3 bases and J by 4 bases, with 12 bases between. CDR3 sequence (DNA): TGTGCCTGGAGGGCAGGGTTCGCCACCGGGGAGCTGTTTTTT. Translation: CAWRAGFATGELFF.

This rearrangement joins TRBV5-4 to TRBJ2-7; D is perhaps TRBD1 (6 bases). The CDR3 loop spans 13 amino acids. Trimming stripped 2 bases from V and 5 bases from J, with 11 bases between. Germline loops: CDR1 SGHNT, CDR2 YYREEE (reference sequence). The CDR3 loop reads CASSFAGAHEQYF. The DNA for the CDR3 is TGTGCCAGCAGCTTCGCAGGGGCCCACGAGCAGTACTTC.

This sequence joins TRBV11-2 and TRBJ2-7, with TRBD2 identical over 7 bases. The CDR3 covers 14 residues. J was trimmed by 3 bases and V by 1 base; bases with no gene match: 3. Germline V lookup: CDR1 SGHAT, CDR2 FQNNGV. The CDR3 sequence is CASSLAGGSYEQYF. Written as DNA, the CDR3 is TGTGCCAGCAGCTTAGCTGGCGGGAGCTACGAGCAGTACTTC.

This chain uses TRBV7-8 with TRBJ2-7, with a possible D match to TRBD2 (7 bases). The CDR3 covers 15 residues. Trimming pared 2 bases from V and 2 bases from J, leaving 13 bases between. CDR1 and CDR2 (germline): SGHVS, FQNEAQ. In DNA form, the CDR3 reads TGTGCCAGCAGCTTATGGGGCGGGGGCACCTACGAGCAGTACTTC. Translation: CASSLWGGGTYEQYF.

The chain is built from TRBV4-2 and TRBJ1-2; 8 bases are a match to TRBD1. The CDR3 has 15 amino acids. Germline lookup yields CDR1 LGHNA and CDR2 YNFKEQ. J was trimmed by 7 bases and V by 3 bases; bases with no gene match: 10. CDR3 DNA sequence: TGTGCCAGCAGCCATCCTGGGACAGGAGCGGCTGGCTACACCTTC. Residues: CASSHPGTGAAGYTF.

The rearrangement links TRBV7-2 to TRBJ1-5; possible D gene TRBD1, 6 bases. This CDR3 is 17 amino acids long. In germline, CDR1 is SGHTA, CDR2 FQGNSA. V was clipped by 0 bases and J by 8 bases, with 20 bases between them. Written as DNA, the CDR3 is TGTGCCAGCAGCTTAGCGGTCTCCGGGGGGCGTAGGAAGCCCCAGCATTTT. This codes for CASSLAVSGGRRKPQHF.

The CDR3 is CASSLLAYSNQPQHF. The CDR3 DNA follows: TGTGCCAGCAGCTTGCTTGCCTATAGCAATCAGCCCCAGCATTTT. This sequence joins TRBV5-6 and TRBJ1-5, with no clear D. Germline V CDR1 and CDR2: SGHDT, YYEEEE. The CDR3 is made up of 15 amino acids. Trimming left V 1 base short and J 0 bases short, with 8 bases between.

The CDR3 sequence: CAARTGSNTEAFF. CDR3 bases: TGTGCCGCACGGACAGGGTCGAACACTGAAGCTTTCTTT. The V call is TRBV10-3, the J call TRBJ1-1; TRBD1 aligns across 8 bases. The CDR3 runs to 13 residues. V lost 11 bases to trimming and J lost 1 base; unmatched junction nucleotides: 6. The germline gives CDR1 ENHRY, CDR2 SYGVKD.

The chain carries TRBV4-3 and TRBJ2-7; weak D call: TRBD2 (6 bases). The CDR3 sequence is 13 residues long. From germline, CDR1 is LGHNA and CDR2 YSLEER. Trimming shortened V by 4 bases and J by 6 bases, and 13 bases separated the two germline ends. As DNA, the CDR3 is TGCGCCAGCAGCCCTTACGGGGGTAGCGAGCAGTACTTC. Encoded protein: CASSPYGGSEQYF.

The chain's CDR3 is CASSQDRRGFYNEQFF. CDR3 sequence (DNA): TGCGCCAGCAGCCAAGATAGGAGGGGCTTTTACAATGAGCAGTTCTTC. The chain carries TRBV4-1 and TRBJ2-1; D is perhaps TRBD2 (6 bases). CDR3 length: 16 amino acids. Trimming removed 0 bases at V and 4 bases at J, with 13 bases between. The V gene's germline CDR1 is MGHRA and CDR2 YSYEKL.

The V and J genes are TRBV29-1 and TRBJ2-7; a weak D match, TRBD2 (7 bases). The V gene lost 2 bases and the J gene lost 3 bases, with 20 bases spanning the gap. Germline V CDR1 and CDR2: SQVTM, ANQGSEA. CDR3 length equals 16 residues. The CDR3 nucleotides read TGCAGCGTTGAATGTACGGGGCAGGGGAGGGACTACGAGCAGTACTTC. The encoded protein is CSVECTGQGRDYEQYF.

The chain uses TRBV5-1 and TRBJ2-3; D is undetermined. The germline CDR1 and CDR2 sequences are SGHRS and YFSETQ. Trimming stripped 4 bases from V and 4 bases from J, with 7 bases between. The CDR3 spans 12 residues. CDR3: CASSRTPDTQYF. The CDR3 nucleotides read TGCGCCAGCAGCCGAACCCCAGATACGCAGTATTTT.

The chain couples TRBV9 to TRBJ2-1, with TRBD1 matching 7 bases. Trimming at V came to 4 bases and at J to 5 bases, leaving 6 bases not matched to a gene. The length of the CDR3 is 14 residues. Germline V gives CDR1 SGDLS, CDR2 YYNGEE. CDR3 coding DNA: TGTGCCAGCAGCCCCCGACAGGGAGACAATGAGCAGTTCTTC. Amino acid sequence: CASSPRQGDNEQFF.

This clone was seen a few times. The chain couples TRBV5-1 to TRBJ1-1, with 8 nucleotides matching TRBD1. V trimming: 4 bases; J trimming: 4 bases; junction bases outside the gene matches: 3. Germline V gene data show CDR1 as SGHRS and CDR2 as YFSETQ. The CDR3 loop spans 13 amino acids. The DNA for the CDR3 is TGCGCCAGCAGCACAGGGGGGGTCACTGAAGCTTTCTTT. Amino acids: CASSTGGVTEAFF.

V usage is TRBV30 and J usage is TRBJ1-5; D is unresolved. Germline CDR1 GTSNPN, CDR2 SVGIG (reference sequence). The ends were cut back, 5 bases at V and 0 bases at J, with 17 bases in the middle. This CDR3 spans 16 amino acids. The CDR3 loop is CAWSGVGANSNQPQHF. The DNA for the CDR3 is TGTGCCTGGTCCGGCGTAGGAGCGAATAGCAATCAGCCCCAGCATTTT.

The V gene is TRBV6-6, the J gene TRBJ2-7; D not certain. Germline V lookup: CDR1 MNHNY, CDR2 SVGAGI (reference sequence). V gave up 5 bases and J gave up 1 base, with 9 bases separating them. The CDR3 has 13 residues. The CDR3, as DNA: TGTGCCAGCAGTCGGCAGGAGTCCTACGAGCAGTACTTC. Protein product: CASSRQESYEQYF.